Following are 8 T cell receptor beta chains from one sample sequenced in a study of control samples from healthy donors and cancer patients. Repertoires were generated with immunoSEQ multiplex PCR, while TCRdb's copy carries only in-frame clones and drops some. The data contain over 150,000 clones, about 94% of them singletons. Input material: PBMCs. The receptors originated from a man aged 55 to 70 with colorectal cancer.

Only one count was recorded for this clone. The chain links TRBV28 to TRBJ1-1; D is unclear. This CDR3 is built from 12 residues. CDR1 MDHEN and CDR2 SYDVKM come from the germline V gene. V lost 2 bases and J lost 4, with 5 bases in between. Here the CDR3 reads CASSLRATEAFF. The CDR3 bases are TGTGCCAGCAGTTTAAGAGCCACTGAAGCTTTCTTT. Based on the CDR3 plus reference TRBV28 and TRBJ1-1, the full variable domain is DVKVTQSSRYLVKRTGEKVFLECVQDMDHENMFWYRQDPGLGLRLIYFSYDVKMKEKGDIPEGYSVSREKKERFSLILESASTNQTSMYLCASSLRATEAFFGQGTRLTVV.

The CDR3 region is CASSPPGYNEQFF. The CDR3 DNA is TGTGCCAGCTCACCACCAGGGTACAATGAGCAGTTCTTC. The chain combines TRBV18 with TRBJ2-1; no firm D call. V was cut by 0 bases and J by 4 bases, with 4 bases left in between. CDR1 KGHSH and CDR2 LQKENI come from the germline V gene. This CDR3 comprises 13 residues.

This chain links TRBV2 with TRBJ1-4; D not resolved. Between the trimmed V and J ends, which lost 4 bases and 7 bases, there was a span of 16 bases. The CDR3 extends over 15 amino acids. Germline CDR1 reads SNHLY; CDR2 reads FYNNEI. The CDR3, as DNA: TGTGCCAGCAGTGTAGAGGGCAGCCGCGGTGAAAAACTGTTTTTT. Amino acid sequence: CASSVEGSRGEKLFF.

The V call is TRBV6-5, the J call TRBJ2-7; D perhaps matches TRBD2 (6 bases). There are 10 residues in the CDR3. With 11 bases removed from V and 3 bases from J, the gap between germline ends came to 8 bases. Germline CDR1 and CDR2: MNHEY and SVGAGI. The CDR3 sequence is CALGSYEQYF. Written as DNA, the CDR3 is TGTGCCCTCGGGAGCTACGAGCAGTACTTC.

This clone was seen a single time. The V and J genes are TRBV4-3 and TRBJ1-1, with TRBD1 as a possible D gene (5 bases). Germline values: CDR1 LGHNA, CDR2 YSLEER. There are 18 residues in the CDR3. V lost 0 bases and J 0 bases, leaving 17 bases between the germline ends. Here the CDR3 reads CASSQEGGEGVMNTEAFF. The CDR3 region has the DNA TGCGCCAGCAGCCAAGAGGGGGGGGAGGGAGTCATGAACACTGAAGCTTTCTTT.

The chain couples TRBV6-2 or TRBV6-3 to TRBJ1-5; D unresolved. Germline CDR1 reads MNHEY; CDR2 reads SVGEGT. Trimming cost V 2 bases and J 4 bases, with 9 bases left between them. This CDR3 has 14 amino acids. The CDR3 DNA reads as TGTGCCAGCAGTTACGGGTCGGGGAATCAGCCCCAGCATTTT. Encoded protein: CASSYGSGNQPQHF.

Notes on this clone: Different DNA sequences within this sample yield the same CDR3. This sequence joins TRBV5-1 and TRBJ2-3; D is ambiguous. The V gene lost 5 bases and the J gene lost 2 bases, with 6 bases spanning the gap. Germline CDR1 and CDR2: SGHRS and YFSETQ. The CDR3 spans 12 residues. This CDR3 is CASSSNTDTQYF. The CDR3 coding sequence is TGCGCCAGCAGTTCTAACACAGATACGCAGTATTTT.

CDR3 sequence: CASTLTRNTEAFF. CDR3 nucleotides: TGTGCCAGCACCCTTACGCGGAACACTGAAGCTTTCTTT. The chain carries TRBV11-1 and TRBJ1-1; no clear D gene. V lost 7 bases, J lost 1 base, and 10 bases lay in between. Germline V gene data show CDR1 as SGHAT and CDR2 as FQDESV (reference sequence). The CDR3 is made up of 13 amino acids.